Given below is one T cell receptor beta chain in context. What it binds is unknown. The data stem from a study of T-cell reconstitution after alpha-beta-depleted transplantation in children. Study-wide points: Surviving recipient cells, namely T cells and thymic progenitors, were the source of high day-60 TCRbeta diversity in some patients. Diversity and T-cell counts at one year after transplant derived mostly from new T cells.

Preparation of the TCRbeta library was carried out with unique molecular identifiers. Each CDR3 protein gets one entry after TCRdb re-called the PCR reads with MiXCR. Altogether fewer than 400,000 distinct CDR3 sequences are present, 20% to 30% being singletons, with the ten largest covering roughly 9.7%. The CDR3 covers 12 residues. Germline CDR1 DFQATT, CDR2 SNEGSKA (reference sequence). V lost 3 bases to trimming and J lost 5 bases, with 7 bases between them. Sequenced material: PBMCs, mostly from graft donor cells, taken 180 days after TCRalphabeta/CD19-depleted stem cell transplant. The clonotype comes from a male patient between 10 and 17 years old who had a stem cell transplant for acute lymphoblastic leukemia, so the T cells may come from the graft donor. The chain is built from TRBV20-1 and TRBJ2-2; no reliable D call. The CDR3 sequence: CSASLGTGELFF. CDR3 DNA sequence: TGCAGTGCTAGTCTAGGGACCGGGGAGCTGTTTTTT.